The sample holds one count of the clone carrying this T cell receptor beta chain. The CDR3 is 15 residues long. Germline V lookup: CDR1 SGHTA, CDR2 FQGNSA. Trimming at V came to 5 bases and at J to 6 bases, leaving 8 bases not matched to a gene. The data are from a study of blood T cell repertoires in COVID-19. Study-level background: PBMCs, B-cell-depleted T cells, or T cells were the source of the cDNA or gDNA that made up the material.

This table comes from immunoSEQ multiplex PCR, and its TCRdb copy is limited to in-frame clones, with some not included. Found here are 45,000 or so clones, around 90% of them singletons; the top ten hold around 20%. The chain links TRBV7-2 to TRBJ2-1; 9 bases fit TRBD1. The TCR was taken from an elderly woman in a cohort sampled during active or convalescent COVID-19. Sequencing was done on a sample of peripheral blood. The CDR3 sequence: CASSPDRGVVNEQFF. The CDR3, as DNA: TGTGCCAGCAGCCCAGACAGGGGGGTCGTCAATGAGCAGTTCTTC.